The source of this TCR beta chain is a study of shared clonotypes between healthy human individuals. TCRdb's table, derived via immunoSEQ multiplex PCR, lists solely in-frame clones and lacks some. The profile shows 400,000 to 600,000 clones, 90% to 96% of them singletons. CDR1 SGHRS and CDR2 YFSETQ come from the germline V gene. The CDR3 is made up of 15 amino acids. The trim removed 4 bases at V and 5 bases at J, leaving 10 bases unmatched. The material sequenced was naive CD4+ T cells sorted from blood. Subset noted: CD45RA+ positively selected. This TCR derives from a woman aged 25 to 39 in good health. The chain has TRBV5-1 and TRBJ1-1; 8 bases map to TRBD1. CDR3 nucleotides: TGCGCCAGCAGCCCACCTGACAGGGGAAGTACTGAAGCTTTCTTT. Its translation: CASSPPDRGSTEAFF.